These T cell receptor beta chains were read from a single sample in a study of blood T cell repertoires in COVID-19. Measured with immunoSEQ multiplex PCR; TCRdb has only the in-frame clones, and not every one. The sample lists under 150,000 clones, around 80% seen once, with 1.5% to 2% in the top ten. The sequenced sample was peripheral blood. The receptors shown here come from a man between 65 and 80 years old with acute or convalescent COVID-19. CDR3s include the opening cysteine and the closing phenylalanine or tryptophan. Each record gives: V gene, clone size, J gene, D gene, CDR3 DNA, CDR3 protein. The D gene is left open where the match is weak. The size field is filled for only some rows; it gives once, few, many or a size class.

V: TRBV5-4; size: -; J: TRBJ2-7; D: -; DNA: TGTGCCAGCAGCTTGGGTCAGGCTTCCTACGAGCAGTACTTC; CDR3: CASSLGQASYEQYF
V: TRBV2; size: -; J: TRBJ2-3; D: TRBD2; DNA: TGTGCCAGCAGGGCCCGGGCTAGCGGACACACAGATACGCAGTATTTT; CDR3: CASRARASGHTDTQYF
V: TRBV4-2; size: few; J: TRBJ1-1; D: TRBD1; DNA: TGTGCCAGCAGAGAGGGGGCCTACACTGAAGCTTTCTTT; CDR3: CASREGAYTEAFF
V: TRBV3-1/TRBV3-2; size: -; J: TRBJ2-7; D: -; DNA: TGTGCCAGCAGCCAAGATACCGGTCCGTTCTACGAGCAGTACTTC; CDR3: CASSQDTGPFYEQYF
V: TRBV4-1; size: -; J: TRBJ1-4; D: TRBD1; DNA: TGCGCCAGCAGCCAGGGACCGGGACAGGGCGGGGAAAAACTGTTTTTT; CDR3: CASSQGPGQGGEKLFF
V: TRBV6-5; size: -; J: TRBJ1-5; D: -; DNA: TGTGCCAGTGTCCGGGGGGGAACAATCTTGGCCCAGCATTTT; CDR3: CASVRGGTILAQHF
V: TRBV4-1; size: -; J: TRBJ2-2; D: TRBD2; DNA: TGCGCCAGCAGCCAAGAGGGGGGGTGGACCGGGGAGCTGTTTTTT; CDR3: CASSQEGGWTGELFF
V: TRBV14; size: -; J: TRBJ2-7; D: -; DNA: TGTGCCAGCAGCCTCTCTGCGTCCTACGAGCAGTACTTC; CDR3: CASSLSASYEQYF
V: TRBV6-5; size: -; J: TRBJ1-1; D: -; DNA: TGTGCCAGCAGTTACTCCCCGGGGTTGAACACTGAAGCTTTCTTT; CDR3: CASSYSPGLNTEAFF
V: TRBV28; size: -; J: TRBJ2-7; D: -; DNA: TGTGCCAGCAGTTTATGGCCGGGATCGTACGAGCAGTACTTC; CDR3: CASSLWPGSYEQYF
V: TRBV7-6; size: -; J: TRBJ1-1; D: -; DNA: TGTGCCAGCAGCTTAGCCAGTTACACTGAAGCTTTCTTT; CDR3: CASSLASYTEAFF
V: TRBV5-1; size: once; J: TRBJ1-2; D: TRBD1; DNA: TGCGCCAGCAGCTCCGACAGGGTTAACTATGGCTACACCTTC; CDR3: CASSSDRVNYGYTF
V: TRBV9; size: few; J: TRBJ2-3; D: -; DNA: TGTGCCAGCAGCTTGCAGACGGGGGTCGAAGATACGCAGTATTTT; CDR3: CASSLQTGVEDTQYF
V: TRBV19; size: -; J: TRBJ2-5; D: TRBD1; DNA: TGTGCCAGTAGTATATCCGGGACAGGGAGACAAGAGACCCAGTACTTC; CDR3: CASSISGTGRQETQYF
V: TRBV3-1/TRBV3-2; size: -; J: TRBJ1-2; D: -; DNA: TGTGCCAGCAGCCAACGGACATTTTTGGAGGGCTACACCTTC; CDR3: CASSQRTFLEGYTF
V: TRBV18; size: -; J: TRBJ2-7; D: -; DNA: TGTGCCAGCTCACCGACTCTCCAAACGAGCTCCTACGAGCAGTACTTC; CDR3: CASSPTLQTSSYEQYF
V: TRBV7-2; size: -; J: TRBJ1-1; D: TRBD1; DNA: TGTGCCAGCAGCGTCGGGACAGGCGGAGGAGCTTTCTTT; CDR3: CASSVGTGGGAFF
V: TRBV21-1; size: -; J: TRBJ2-1; D: -; DNA: TGTGCCAGCACCGGGGGGAGCTCCTACAATGAGCAGTTCTTC; CDR3: CASTGGSSYNEQFF
V: TRBV18; size: -; J: TRBJ1-2; D: -; DNA: TGTGCCAGCTCACCACGAGTTGGCTATGGCTACACCTTC; CDR3: CASSPRVGYGYTF
V: TRBV9; size: -; J: TRBJ2-6; D: TRBD1; DNA: TGTGCCAGCAGCACCCGACAGGGGACTGGGGCCAACGTCCTGACTTTC; CDR3: CASSTRQGTGANVLTF
V: TRBV5-6; size: once; J: TRBJ2-7; D: TRBD2; DNA: TGTGCCAGCAGCACAATAGCGGGAGAGCAGTACTTC; CDR3: CASSTIAGEQYF
V: TRBV7-2; size: -; J: TRBJ2-7; D: TRBD2; DNA: TGTGCCAGCAGCGCAGGACTAGCGGGGGGCGAGCAGTACTTC; CDR3: CASSAGLAGGEQYF
V: TRBV19; size: few; J: TRBJ2-1; D: -; DNA: TGTGCCAGTAGTATCCAGGGGCCTAGCTCCTACAATGAGCAGTTCTTC; CDR3: CASSIQGPSSYNEQFF
V: TRBV19; size: few; J: TRBJ2-7; D: -; DNA: TGTGCCACGAAACGGGACTACGAGCAGTACTTC; CDR3: CATKRDYEQYF
V: TRBV2; size: -; J: TRBJ2-5; D: -; DNA: TGTGCCAGCAGTGCCCGACAAACTGGGGAGACCCAGTACTTC; CDR3: CASSARQTGETQYF
V: TRBV18; size: few; J: TRBJ2-7; D: -; DNA: TGTGCCAGCTCACCACCGGCCCTCTCCTACGAGCAGTACTTC; CDR3: CASSPPALSYEQYF
V: TRBV18; size: -; J: TRBJ2-3; D: TRBD1; DNA: TGTGCCAGCTCTCCGACAGGGAACAAGGCAGATACGCAGTATTTT; CDR3: CASSPTGNKADTQYF
V: TRBV4-1; size: -; J: TRBJ2-3; D: TRBD1; DNA: TGCGCCAGCAGCCATGAGTGGACAGGGGTTTTAGATACGCAGTATTTT; CDR3: CASSHEWTGVLDTQYF
V: TRBV7-2; size: -; J: TRBJ2-7; D: -; DNA: TGTGCCAGCAGCCGCGAACAGGGTGGCCCCTACGAGCAGTACTTC; CDR3: CASSREQGGPYEQYF
V: TRBV5-1; size: once; J: TRBJ1-1; D: -; DNA: TGCGCCAGCAGCTTGAATCGGTGGCAGGGCGGCACTGAAGCTTTCTTT; CDR3: CASSLNRWQGGTEAFF
V: TRBV28; size: -; J: TRBJ1-2; D: -; DNA: TGTGCCAGCAGTCCCACAGAATTCTATGGCTACACCTTC; CDR3: CASSPTEFYGYTF
V: TRBV9; size: -; J: TRBJ1-3; D: -; DNA: TGTGCCAGCAGCCCCCAACGGCAGGGGTTCTCTGGAAACACCATATATTTT; CDR3: CASSPQRQGFSGNTIYF
V: TRBV3-1/TRBV3-2; size: -; J: TRBJ2-1; D: TRBD2; DNA: TGTGCCAGCAGCCAATCCGGGACTAGCGGCCTCGGGGAGCAGTTCTTC; CDR3: CASSQSGTSGLGEQFF
V: TRBV11-3; size: -; J: TRBJ2-7; D: -; DNA: TGTGCCAGCAGCTTAAACGGCTACGAGCAGTACTTC; CDR3: CASSLNGYEQYF
V: TRBV28; size: once; J: TRBJ2-5; D: -; DNA: TGTGCCAGCAGTTTTCTTCTACAGACCCAGTACTTC; CDR3: CASSFLLQTQYF
V: TRBV25-1; size: -; J: TRBJ1-2; D: -; DNA: TGTGCCAGCAGTGAACGGGTCCTGACGGGGGGCTACACCTTC; CDR3: CASSERVLTGGYTF
V: TRBV2; size: -; J: TRBJ1-1; D: -; DNA: TGTGCCAGCAGTGACCTAGACAGACCGGACGTCAACACTGAAGCTTTCTTT; CDR3: CASSDLDRPDVNTEAFF
V: TRBV5-1; size: -; J: TRBJ1-6; D: -; DNA: TGCGCCAGCCGTAACCGGGGAGACTCCTATAATTCACCCCTCCACTTT; CDR3: CASRNRGDSYNSPLHF
V: TRBV2; size: -; J: TRBJ1-1; D: -; DNA: TGTGCCAGCAGTCTGGACAGGAACACTGAAGCTTTCTTT; CDR3: CASSLDRNTEAFF
V: TRBV7-9; size: few; J: TRBJ1-3; D: -; DNA: TGTGCCAGCAGCCTCACTACAGGGTCCTCTGGAAACACCATATATTTT; CDR3: CASSLTTGSSGNTIYF
V: TRBV5-1; size: -; J: TRBJ2-3; D: TRBD1; DNA: TGCGCCAGCAGCGATGACAGGGCTGGAGATACGCAGTATTTT; CDR3: CASSDDRAGDTQYF
V: TRBV6-5; size: -; J: TRBJ2-7; D: -; DNA: TGTGCCAGCAGTTACGCCCCGGGGTACTACGAGCAGTACTTC; CDR3: CASSYAPGYYEQYF
V: TRBV7-6; size: -; J: TRBJ2-4; D: -; DNA: TGTGCCAGCAGCTTAAGGGCGGCTGGGGGCGCGGAAAACATTCAGTACTTC; CDR3: CASSLRAAGGAENIQYF
V: TRBV7-9; size: -; J: TRBJ2-1; D: -; DNA: TGTGCCAGCAGCTTAGCGCTGATGGGGGCTCTAGATGAGCAGTTCTTC; CDR3: CASSLALMGALDEQFF
V: TRBV18; size: -; J: TRBJ1-1; D: -; DNA: TGTGCCAGCTCACGTTTCGGCACTGAAGCTTTCTTT; CDR3: CASSRFGTEAFF
V: TRBV10-3; size: -; J: TRBJ2-3; D: TRBD2; DNA: TGTGCCATCAGCACTAGCGGGGGGCACACAGATACGCAGTATTTT; CDR3: CAISTSGGHTDTQYF
V: TRBV28; size: -; J: TRBJ2-1; D: TRBD2; DNA: TGTGCCAGCAGCCCCGGACTAGCGGGGGGCCCGACCTCCTACAATGAGCAGTTCTTC; CDR3: CASSPGLAGGPTSYNEQFF
V: TRBV3-1/TRBV3-2; size: -; J: TRBJ2-2; D: TRBD2; DNA: TGTGCCAGCAGCCAAGACCGGGGGGTAAAAGGTTTCGCCGGGGAGCTGTTTTTT; CDR3: CASSQDRGVKGFAGELFF
V: TRBV5-6; size: -; J: TRBJ1-4; D: -; DNA: TGTGCCAGCAGCTTAGTGGGGCTTGGTGAAAAACTGTTTTTT; CDR3: CASSLVGLGEKLFF
V: TRBV2; size: few; J: TRBJ2-5; D: TRBD2; DNA: TGTGCCAGCAGTGCCCAGACGGGACTAGCGGGGGAAGAGACCCAGTACTTC; CDR3: CASSAQTGLAGEETQYF
V: TRBV2; size: -; J: TRBJ2-3; D: TRBD2; DNA: TGTGCCAGCAGTGAAGCGCCCTCGGGAGCGGGGGGGCTCACAGATACGCAGTATTTT; CDR3: CASSEAPSGAGGLTDTQYF
V: TRBV5-6; size: -; J: TRBJ2-7; D: -; DNA: TGTGCCAGCAGCTTGAAGATACGGGGTGCCTACGAGCAGTACTTC; CDR3: CASSLKIRGAYEQYF